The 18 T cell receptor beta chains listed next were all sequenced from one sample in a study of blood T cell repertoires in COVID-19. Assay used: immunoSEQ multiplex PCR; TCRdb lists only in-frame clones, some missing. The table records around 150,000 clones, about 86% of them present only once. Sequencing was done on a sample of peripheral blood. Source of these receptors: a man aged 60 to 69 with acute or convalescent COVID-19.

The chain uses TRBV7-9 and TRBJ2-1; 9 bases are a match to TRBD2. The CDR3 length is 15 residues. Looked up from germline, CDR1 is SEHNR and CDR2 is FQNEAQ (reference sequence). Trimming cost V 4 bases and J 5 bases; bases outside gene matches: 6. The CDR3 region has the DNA TGTGCCAGCAGCTCAGCGGGAGGTCAGGACAATGAGCAGTTCTTC. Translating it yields CASSSAGGQDNEQFF.

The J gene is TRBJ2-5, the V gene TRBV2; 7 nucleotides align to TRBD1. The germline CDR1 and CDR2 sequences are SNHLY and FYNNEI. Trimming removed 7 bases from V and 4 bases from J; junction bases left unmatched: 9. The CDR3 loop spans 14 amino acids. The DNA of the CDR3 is TGTGCCAGCACGCGATTAGGGGGCGCAGAGACCCAGTACTTC. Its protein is CASTRLGGAETQYF. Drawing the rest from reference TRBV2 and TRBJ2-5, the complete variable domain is EPEVTQTPSHQVTQMGQEVILRCVPISNHLYFYWYRQILGQKVEFLVSFYNNEISEKSEIFDDQFSVERPDGSNFTLKIRSTKLEDSAMYFCASTRLGGAETQYFGPGTRLLVL.

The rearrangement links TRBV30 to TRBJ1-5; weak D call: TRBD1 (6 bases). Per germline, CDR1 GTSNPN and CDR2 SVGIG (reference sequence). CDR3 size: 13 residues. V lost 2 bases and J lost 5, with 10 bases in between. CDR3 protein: CAWSSQGHQPQHF. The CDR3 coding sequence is TGTGCCTGGAGTTCACAGGGACATCAGCCCCAGCATTTT.

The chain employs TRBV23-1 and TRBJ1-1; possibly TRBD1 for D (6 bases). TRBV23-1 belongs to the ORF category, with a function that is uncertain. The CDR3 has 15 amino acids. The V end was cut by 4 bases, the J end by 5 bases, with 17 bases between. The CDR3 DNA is TGCGCCAGCAGTCTACAGGGATCAGCAAAAACTGAAGCTTTCTTT. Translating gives CASSLQGSAKTEAFF.

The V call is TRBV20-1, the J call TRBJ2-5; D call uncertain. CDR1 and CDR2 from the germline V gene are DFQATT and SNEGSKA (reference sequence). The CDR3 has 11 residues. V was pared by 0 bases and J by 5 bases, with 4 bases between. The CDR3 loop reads CSARDQETQYF. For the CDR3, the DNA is TGCAGTGCTAGAGATCAGGAGACCCAGTACTTC.

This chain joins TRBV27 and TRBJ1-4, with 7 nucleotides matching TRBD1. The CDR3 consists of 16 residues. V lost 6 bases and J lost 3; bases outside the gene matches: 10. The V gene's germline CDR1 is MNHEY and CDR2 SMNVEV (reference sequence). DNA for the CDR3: TGTGCCAGCAGCCCTGGGGCCGGGACAGCTAATGAAAAACTGTTTTTT. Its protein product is CASSPGAGTANEKLFF.

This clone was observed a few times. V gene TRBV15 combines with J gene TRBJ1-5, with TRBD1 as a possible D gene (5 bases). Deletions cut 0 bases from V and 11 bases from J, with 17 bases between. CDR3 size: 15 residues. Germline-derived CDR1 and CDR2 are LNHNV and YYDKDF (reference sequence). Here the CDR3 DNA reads TGTGCCACCAGCAGAGATCCCGCCGGGACTTGGGCCCAGCATTTT. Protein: CATSRDPAGTWAQHF.

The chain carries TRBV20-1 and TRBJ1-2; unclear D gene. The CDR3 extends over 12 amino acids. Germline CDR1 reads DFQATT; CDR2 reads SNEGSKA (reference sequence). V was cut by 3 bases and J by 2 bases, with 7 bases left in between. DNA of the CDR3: TGCAGTGCTAGTTTTGAGAACTATGGCTACACCTTC. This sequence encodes CSASFENYGYTF.

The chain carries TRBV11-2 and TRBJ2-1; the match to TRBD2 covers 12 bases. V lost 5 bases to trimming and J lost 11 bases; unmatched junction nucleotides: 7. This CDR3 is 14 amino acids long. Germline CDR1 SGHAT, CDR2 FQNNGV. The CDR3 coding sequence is TGTGCCAGCAGCCCAGGACTAGCGGGGCCCCAGCAGTTCTTC. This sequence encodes CASSPGLAGPQQFF.

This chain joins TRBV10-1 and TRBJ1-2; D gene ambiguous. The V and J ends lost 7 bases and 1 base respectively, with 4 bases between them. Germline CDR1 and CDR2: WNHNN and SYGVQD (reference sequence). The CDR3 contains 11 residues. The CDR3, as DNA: TGCGCCAGCACTAGTAACTATGGCTACACCTTC. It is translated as CASTSNYGYTF.

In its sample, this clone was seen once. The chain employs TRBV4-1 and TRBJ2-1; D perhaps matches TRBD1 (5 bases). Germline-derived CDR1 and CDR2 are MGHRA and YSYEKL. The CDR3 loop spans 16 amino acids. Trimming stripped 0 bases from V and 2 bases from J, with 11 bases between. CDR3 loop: CASSQDLRETYNEQFF. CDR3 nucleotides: TGCGCCAGCAGCCAAGATCTCAGGGAAACCTACAATGAGCAGTTCTTC.

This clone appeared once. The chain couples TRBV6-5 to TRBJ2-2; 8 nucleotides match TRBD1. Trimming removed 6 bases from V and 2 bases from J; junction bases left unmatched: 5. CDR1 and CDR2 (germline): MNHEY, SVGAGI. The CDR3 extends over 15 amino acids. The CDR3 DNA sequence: TGTGCCAGCAGGGACAGGGATTCAAACACCGGGGAGCTGTTTTTT. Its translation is CASRDRDSNTGELFF.

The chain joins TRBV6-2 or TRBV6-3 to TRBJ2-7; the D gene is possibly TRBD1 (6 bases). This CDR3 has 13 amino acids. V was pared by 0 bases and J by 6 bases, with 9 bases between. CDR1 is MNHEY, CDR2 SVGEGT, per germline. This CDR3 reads CASSYSRGTEQYF. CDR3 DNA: TGTGCCAGCAGTTACTCGAGGGGGACCGAGCAGTACTTC.

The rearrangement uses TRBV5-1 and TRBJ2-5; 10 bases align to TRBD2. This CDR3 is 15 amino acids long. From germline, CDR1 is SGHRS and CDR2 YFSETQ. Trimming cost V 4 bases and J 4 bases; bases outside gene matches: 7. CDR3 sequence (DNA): TGCGCCAGCAGCGATGGGTCTAGCGGGAGAGAGACCCAGTACTTC. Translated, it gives CASSDGSSGRETQYF.

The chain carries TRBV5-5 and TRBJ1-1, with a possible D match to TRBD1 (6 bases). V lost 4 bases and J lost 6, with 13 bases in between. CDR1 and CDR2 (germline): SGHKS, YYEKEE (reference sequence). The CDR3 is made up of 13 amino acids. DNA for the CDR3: TGTGCCAGCAGCCTGCCGGGACACCCTGAAGCTTTCTTT. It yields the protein CASSLPGHPEAFF.

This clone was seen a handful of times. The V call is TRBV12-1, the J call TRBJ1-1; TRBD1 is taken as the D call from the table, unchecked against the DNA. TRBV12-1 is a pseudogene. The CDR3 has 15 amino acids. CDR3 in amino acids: CASSPGDRWNTEAFF. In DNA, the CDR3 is TGTGCCAGCAGCCCGGGGGACAGATGGAACACTGAAGCTTTCTTT.

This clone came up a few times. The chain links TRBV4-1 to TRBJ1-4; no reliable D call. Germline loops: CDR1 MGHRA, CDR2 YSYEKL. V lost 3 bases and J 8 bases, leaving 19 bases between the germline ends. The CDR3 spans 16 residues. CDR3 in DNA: TGCGCCAGCAGCCAGGAGCCGACTCTTCGAAGGGAAAAACTGTTTTTT. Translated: CASSQEPTLRREKLFF.

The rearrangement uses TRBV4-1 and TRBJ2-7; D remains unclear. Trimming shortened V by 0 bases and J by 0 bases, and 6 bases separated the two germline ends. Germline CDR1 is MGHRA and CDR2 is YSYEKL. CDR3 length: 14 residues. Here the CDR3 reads CASSQDLGSYEQYF. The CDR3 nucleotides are TGCGCCAGCAGCCAAGATCTCGGCTCCTACGAGCAGTACTTC.